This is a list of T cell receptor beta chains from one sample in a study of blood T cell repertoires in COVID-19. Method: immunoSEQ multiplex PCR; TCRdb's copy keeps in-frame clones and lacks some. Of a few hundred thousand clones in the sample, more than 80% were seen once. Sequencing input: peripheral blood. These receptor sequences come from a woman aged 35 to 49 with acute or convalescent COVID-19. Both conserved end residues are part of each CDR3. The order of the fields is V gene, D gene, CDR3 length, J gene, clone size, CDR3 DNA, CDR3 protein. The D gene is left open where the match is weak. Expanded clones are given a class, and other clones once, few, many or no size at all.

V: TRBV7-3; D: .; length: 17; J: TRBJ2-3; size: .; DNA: TGTGCCAGCAGCTTAATTTTTCGGGGGGCGGGCACAGATACGCAGTATTTT; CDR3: CASSLIFRGAGTDTQYF
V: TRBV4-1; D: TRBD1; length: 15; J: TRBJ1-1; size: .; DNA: TGCGCCAGCAGCCGAGACAGGGGGCAAGGAACTGAAGCTTTCTTT; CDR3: CASSRDRGQGTEAFF
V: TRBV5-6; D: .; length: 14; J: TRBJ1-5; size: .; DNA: TGTGCCAGCAGCCCATATGGTGGCAGTCAGCCCCAGCATTTT; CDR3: CASSPYGGSQPQHF
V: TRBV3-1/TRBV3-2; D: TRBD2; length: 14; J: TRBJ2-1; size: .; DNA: TGTGCCAGCAGCCGGGGGGGCTCCTACAATGAGCAGTTCTTC; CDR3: CASSRGGSYNEQFF
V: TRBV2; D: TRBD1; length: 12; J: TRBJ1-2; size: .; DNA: TGTGCCAGCAGTCCAGACAGGGGAGGCTACACCTTC; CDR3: CASSPDRGGYTF
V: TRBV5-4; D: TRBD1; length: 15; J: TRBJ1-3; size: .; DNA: TGTGCCAGCAGCTCGGGACAGAGCTATAGAAACACCATATATTTT; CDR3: CASSSGQSYRNTIYF
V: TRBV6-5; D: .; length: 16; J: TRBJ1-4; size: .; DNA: TGTGCCAGCAGTTACTCGTCGGGGAGGGTTAATGAAAAACTGTTTTTT; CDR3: CASSYSSGRVNEKLFF
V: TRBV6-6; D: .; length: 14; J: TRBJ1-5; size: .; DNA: TGTGCCAGCAGTTACATGGGCGACGATCAGCCCCAGCATTTT; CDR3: CASSYMGDDQPQHF
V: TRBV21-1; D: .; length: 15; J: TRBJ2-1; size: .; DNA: TGTGCCAGCAGCCCTTTATGCAGGGGCTACAATGAGCAGTTCTTC; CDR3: CASSPLCRGYNEQFF
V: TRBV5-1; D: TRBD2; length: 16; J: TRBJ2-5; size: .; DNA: TGCGCCAGCAGCCCAGGACTAGCGGGGGGGCCCCTGACCCAGTACTTC; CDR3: CASSPGLAGGPLTQYF
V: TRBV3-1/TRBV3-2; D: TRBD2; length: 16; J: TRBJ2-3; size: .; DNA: TGTGCCAGCAGCCGAATAGCGGGGGCGCGAGCAGATACGCAGTATTTT; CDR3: CASSRIAGARADTQYF
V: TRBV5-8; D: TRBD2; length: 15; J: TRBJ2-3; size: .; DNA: TGTGCCAGCAGCTTGGTGGGGGGGTCCACAGATACGCAGTATTTT; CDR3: CASSLVGGSTDTQYF
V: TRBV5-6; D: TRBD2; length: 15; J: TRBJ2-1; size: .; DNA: TGTGCCAGCAGCTCCCCTAGCGGGGGTTACAATGAGCAGTTCTTC; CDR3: CASSSPSGGYNEQFF
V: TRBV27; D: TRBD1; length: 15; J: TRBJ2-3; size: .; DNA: TGTGCCAGCTTCCTACAGGGGGCGGCCACAGATACGCAGTATTTT; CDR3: CASFLQGAATDTQYF
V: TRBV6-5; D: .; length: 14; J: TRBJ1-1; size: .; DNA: TGTGCCAGCAGTTACTCGGACGGACAGACTGAAGCTTTCTTT; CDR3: CASSYSDGQTEAFF
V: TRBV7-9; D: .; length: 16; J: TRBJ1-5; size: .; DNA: TGTGCCAGCAGCTCGGACAGACCCCCGCGCAATCAGCCCCAGCATTTT; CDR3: CASSSDRPPRNQPQHF
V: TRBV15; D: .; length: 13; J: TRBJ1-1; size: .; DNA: TGTGCCACCAGCAGAAGCCCGAACACTGAAGCTTTCTTT; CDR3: CATSRSPNTEAFF
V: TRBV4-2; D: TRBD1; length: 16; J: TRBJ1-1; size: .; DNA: TGTGCCAGCAGCCAAAACTCCGGGACAGGGCGGTTATGGGCTTTCTTT; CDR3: CASSQNSGTGRLWAFF
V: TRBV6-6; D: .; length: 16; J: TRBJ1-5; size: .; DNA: TGTGCCAGCAGTTACTCCCCGGGTTATAGCAATCAGCCCCAGCATTTT; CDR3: CASSYSPGYSNQPQHF
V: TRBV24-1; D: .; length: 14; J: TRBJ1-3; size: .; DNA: TGTGCCACCAGTGATACAAACTCTGGAAACACCATATATTTT; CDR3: CATSDTNSGNTIYF
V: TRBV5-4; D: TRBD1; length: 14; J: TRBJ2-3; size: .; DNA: TGTGCCAGCAGCCATCGACAGGGAACGGATACGCAGTATTTT; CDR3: CASSHRQGTDTQYF
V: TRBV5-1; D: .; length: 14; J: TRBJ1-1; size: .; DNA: TGCGCCAGCAGCTTGGACAGGACAACCGCTGAAGCTTTCTTT; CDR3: CASSLDRTTAEAFF
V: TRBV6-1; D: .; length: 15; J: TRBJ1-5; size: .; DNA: TGTGCCAGCAGGCACCGCCAAGGGGGTAATCAGCCCCAGCATTTT; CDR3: CASRHRQGGNQPQHF
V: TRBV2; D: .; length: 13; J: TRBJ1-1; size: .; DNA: TGTGCCAGCAGTGATCGTGGGGACTTTGAAGCTTTCTTT; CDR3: CASSDRGDFEAFF
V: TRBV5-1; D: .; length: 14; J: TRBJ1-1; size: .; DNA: TGCGCCAGCAGCGTGCAGGGGTCGAACACTGAAGCTTTCTTT; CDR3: CASSVQGSNTEAFF
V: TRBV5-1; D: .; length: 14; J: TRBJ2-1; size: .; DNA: TGCGCCAGCAGAGAGGTAGATTCGTACAATGAGCAGTTCTTC; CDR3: CASREVDSYNEQFF
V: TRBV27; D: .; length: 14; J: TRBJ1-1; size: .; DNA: TGTGCCAGCAGTAGGGAGGGGGTAATGACTGAAGCTTTCTTT; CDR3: CASSREGVMTEAFF
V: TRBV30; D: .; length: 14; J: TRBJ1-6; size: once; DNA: TGTGCCTGGAGTTCAGGGACTGAAGGTTCACCCCTCCACTTT; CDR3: CAWSSGTEGSPLHF
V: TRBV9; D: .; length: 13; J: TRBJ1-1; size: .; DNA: TGTGCCAGCAGCGTAGGTATCTACACTGAAGCTTTCTTT; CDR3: CASSVGIYTEAFF
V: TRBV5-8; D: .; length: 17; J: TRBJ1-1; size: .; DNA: TGTGCCAGCAGCCAGACGGTACAACAGATCATGAACACTGAAGCTTTCTTT; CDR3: CASSQTVQQIMNTEAFF
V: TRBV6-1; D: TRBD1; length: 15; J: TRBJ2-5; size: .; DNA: TGTGCCAGCAGTGAACTCACAGGGGCGCAAGAGACCCAGTACTTC; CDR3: CASSELTGAQETQYF
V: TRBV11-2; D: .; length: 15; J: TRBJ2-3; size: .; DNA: TGTGCCAGCAGCTTAGATGGCCACATCACAGATACGCAGTATTTT; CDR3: CASSLDGHITDTQYF
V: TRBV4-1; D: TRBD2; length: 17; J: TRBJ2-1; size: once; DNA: TGCGCCAGCAGCCAAGGGACCGGGGGGGCGGCCTACAATGAGCAGTTCTTC; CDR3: CASSQGTGGAAYNEQFF
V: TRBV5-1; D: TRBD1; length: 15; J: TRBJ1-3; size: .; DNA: TGCGCCAGCAGCTTGGGACAGGGGGTTGGAAACACCATATATTTT; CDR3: CASSLGQGVGNTIYF
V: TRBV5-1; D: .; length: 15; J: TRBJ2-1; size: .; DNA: TGCGCCAGCAGCTTGGGACGAGGTGGTGCGGATGAGCAGTTCTTC; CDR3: CASSLGRGGADEQFF
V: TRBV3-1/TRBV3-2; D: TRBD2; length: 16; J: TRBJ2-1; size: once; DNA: TGTGCCAGCAGGCGAGCGGGGTCAGACTCCTACAATGAGCAGTTCTTC; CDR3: CASRRAGSDSYNEQFF
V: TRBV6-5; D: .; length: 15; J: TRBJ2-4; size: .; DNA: TGTGCCAGCAGGAGGGCGGAACTAGCCAAAAACATTCAGTACTTC; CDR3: CASRRAELAKNIQYF
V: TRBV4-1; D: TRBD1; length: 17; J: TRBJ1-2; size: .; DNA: TGCGCCAGCAGCCAACTCTTCAGTCGCGGACAGGACTATGGCTACACCTTC; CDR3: CASSQLFSRGQDYGYTF
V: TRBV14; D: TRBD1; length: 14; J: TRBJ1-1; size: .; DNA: TGTGCCAGCAGCATTGACAGGGGACTCACTGAAGCTTTCTTT; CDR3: CASSIDRGLTEAFF
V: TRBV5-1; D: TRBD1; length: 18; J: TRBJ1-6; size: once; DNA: TGCGCCAGCAGCTGGGACAGGGGAGTCGGCTCCTATAATTCACCCCTCCACTTT; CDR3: CASSWDRGVGSYNSPLHF